A selection of T cell receptor beta chains follows, all from one sample in a study of T cell responses to AZD1222 COVID-19 vaccine. Profiled with immunoSEQ multiplex PCR; TCRdb holds only in-frame clones, not every one. In the table there are more than 95,000 clones, more than 75% of which are singletons. The source was peripheral blood, collected on day 0 of AZD1222 vaccination. The receptor source for this set is an adult in good health. The CDR3 runs from the conserved cysteine through the conserved F or W. The order of the fields is V gene, CDR3 protein.

TRBV6-5,CASTVGQGVSYEQYF
TRBV7-2,CASSSRGPNEQFF
TRBV7-2,CASSFPNSPLHF
TRBV7-3,CASSPFSGELFF
TRBV7-2,CASSLVTFEQYF
TRBV21-1,CASRMQRRFYEQYF
TRBV18,CASSGSELGYTF
TRBV2,CASSYSYEQYF
TRBV14,CASSQDGTFSYEQYF
TRBV7-8,CASSLAGTGFTEAFF
TRBV7-9,CASSLVGDSTEAFF
TRBV7-8,CASSRGPGTDTEAFF
TRBV12-5,CASGLARGLYGYTF
TRBV3-1/TRBV3-2,CASSPPGGDTIYF
TRBV7-2,CASSFQAANYGYTF
TRBV4-1,CASSQDPGQGYGYTF
TRBV13,CASSPGLGGANTGELFF
TRBV7-9,CASSPDRGRGGREKLFF
TRBV7-2,CASSLGRFNTEAFF
TRBV10-3,CAIGRGPQPQHF
TRBV5-1,CASSPQQETQYF
TRBV7-8,CASSPPRGTGGGLGEKLFF